This T cell receptor beta chain comes out of a study of T-cell reconstitution after alpha-beta-depleted transplantation in children. Molecular barcoding with unique molecular identifiers was used for the TCRbeta library. TCRdb redid the calling of the PCR reads with MiXCR, one entry per CDR3 protein. The sample holds a few hundred thousand distinct CDR3 sequences, about 10% seen once. The table lists this clonotype with many counts. This TCR came from a human donor who donated a stem cell graft to a child with SCID. The sample here was PBMCs from the stem cell graft donor, taken from the stem cell graft.

The DNA for the CDR3 is TGTGCCAGCAGCCAGACACTAGGGGAGACCCAGTACTTC. This sequence encodes CASSQTLGETQYF. The V and J genes are TRBV3-1 and TRBJ2-5, with a weak D call TRBD2 (5 bases). This CDR3 is 13 amino acids long. The germline V gene encodes CDR1 LGHDT and CDR2 YNNKEL (reference sequence). Trimming removed 3 bases at V and 5 bases at J, with 10 bases between.